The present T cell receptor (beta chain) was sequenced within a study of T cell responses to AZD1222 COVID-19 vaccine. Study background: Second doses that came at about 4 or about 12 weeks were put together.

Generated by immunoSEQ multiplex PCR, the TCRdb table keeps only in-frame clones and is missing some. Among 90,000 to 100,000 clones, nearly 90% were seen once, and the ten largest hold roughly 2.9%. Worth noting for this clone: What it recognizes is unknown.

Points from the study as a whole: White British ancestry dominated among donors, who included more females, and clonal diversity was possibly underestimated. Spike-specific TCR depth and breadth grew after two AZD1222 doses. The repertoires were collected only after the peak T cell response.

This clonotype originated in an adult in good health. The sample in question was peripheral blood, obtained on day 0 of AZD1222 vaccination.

The CDR3 here is CASSYESEAFF. CDR3 in DNA: TGTGCCAGCAGTTACGAGTCTGAAGCTTTCTTT. This chain joins TRBV6-6 and TRBJ1-1, with D unresolved. The germline V gene encodes CDR1 MNHNY and CDR2 SVGAGI (reference sequence). The ends were cut back, 2 bases at V and 6 bases at J, with 4 bases in the middle. The CDR3 consists of 11 residues.